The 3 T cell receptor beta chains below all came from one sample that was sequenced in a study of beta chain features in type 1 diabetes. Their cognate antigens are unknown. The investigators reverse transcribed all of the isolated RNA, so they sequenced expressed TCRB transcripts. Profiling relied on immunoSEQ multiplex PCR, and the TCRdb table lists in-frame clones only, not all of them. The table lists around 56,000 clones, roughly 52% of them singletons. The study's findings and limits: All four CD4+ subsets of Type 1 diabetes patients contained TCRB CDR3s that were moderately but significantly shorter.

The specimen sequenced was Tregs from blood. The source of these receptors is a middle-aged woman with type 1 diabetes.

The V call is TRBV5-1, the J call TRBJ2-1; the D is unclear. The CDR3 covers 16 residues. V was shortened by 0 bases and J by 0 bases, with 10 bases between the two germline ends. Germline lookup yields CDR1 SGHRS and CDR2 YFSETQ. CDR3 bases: TGCGCCAGCAGCTTGGGAGGCACCAGCTCCTACAATGAGCAGTTCTTC. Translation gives CASSLGGTSSYNEQFF.

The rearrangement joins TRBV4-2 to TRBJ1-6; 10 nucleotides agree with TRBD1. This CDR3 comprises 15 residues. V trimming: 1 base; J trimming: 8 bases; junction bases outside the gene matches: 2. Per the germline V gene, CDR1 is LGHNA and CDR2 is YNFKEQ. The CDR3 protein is CASSQAGQGYSPLHF. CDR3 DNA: TGTGCCAGCAGCCAAGCGGGACAGGGGTATTCACCCCTCCACTTT.

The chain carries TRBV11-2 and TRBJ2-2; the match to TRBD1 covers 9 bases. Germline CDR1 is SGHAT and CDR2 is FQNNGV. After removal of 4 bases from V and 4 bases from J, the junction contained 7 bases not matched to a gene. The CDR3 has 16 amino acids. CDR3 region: CASSSAGTGSTGELFF. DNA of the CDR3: TGTGCCAGCAGCTCAGCCGGGACAGGGTCCACCGGGGAGCTGTTTTTT.